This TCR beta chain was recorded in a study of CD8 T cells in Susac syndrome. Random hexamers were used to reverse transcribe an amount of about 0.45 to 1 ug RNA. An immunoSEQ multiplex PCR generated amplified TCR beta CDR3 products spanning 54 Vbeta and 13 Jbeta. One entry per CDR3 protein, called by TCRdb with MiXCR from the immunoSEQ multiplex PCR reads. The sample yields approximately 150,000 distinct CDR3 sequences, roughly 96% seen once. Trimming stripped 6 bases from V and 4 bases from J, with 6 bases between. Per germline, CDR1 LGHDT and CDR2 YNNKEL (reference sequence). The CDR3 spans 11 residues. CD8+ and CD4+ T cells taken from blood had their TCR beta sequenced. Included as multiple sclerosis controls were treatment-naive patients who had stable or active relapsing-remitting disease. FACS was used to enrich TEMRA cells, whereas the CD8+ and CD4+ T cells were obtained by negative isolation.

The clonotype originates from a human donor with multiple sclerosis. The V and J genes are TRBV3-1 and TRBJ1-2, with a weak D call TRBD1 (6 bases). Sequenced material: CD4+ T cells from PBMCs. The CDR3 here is CASRDSYGYTF. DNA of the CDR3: TGTGCCAGCAGGGACAGCTATGGCTACACCTTC. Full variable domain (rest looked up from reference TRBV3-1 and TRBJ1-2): DTAVSQTPKYLVTQMGNDKSIKCEQNLGHDTMYWYKQDSKKFLKIMFSYNNKELIINETVPNRFSPKSPDKAHLNLHINSLELGDSAVYFCASRDSYGYTFGSGTRLTVV.